This T cell receptor (beta chain) appears in the sequencing data of a study of shared clonotypes between healthy human individuals. Study-level information: The plates for each donor numbered three CD4 naive, three CD4 memory, two CD8 naive and one CD8 memory. Findings of the study overall: Sampling used blood alone; tissue repertoires probably differ.

In the source study's methods: Junction-only immunoSEQ sequences carried no quality scores, so filtering differed. TCRdb's table, derived via immunoSEQ multiplex PCR, lists solely in-frame clones and lacks some. Clonal size and the V and J genes are those of that table, whereas D and trimming came from the DNA. The sample consists of about 680,000 clones, approximately 79% of them appearing once. Only a few counts were recorded for this clone. Its antigen is undetermined. Trimming pared 4 bases from V and 1 base from J, leaving 13 bases between. CDR3 length equals 15 residues. The germline V gene has CDR1 MGHRA and CDR2 YSYEKL. The donors, healthy adults who were HIV-negative, had experienced no recent acute infections or vaccinations.

This clonotype originated in a woman in her 30s in good health. Sample: memory CD4+ T cells sorted from blood. Subset: CD45RA-negative fraction. The chain is built from TRBV4-1 and TRBJ1-1; D is perhaps TRBD1 (5 bases). CDR3 DNA sequence: TGCGCCAGCAGCCGCGACAGAGTCTGGAACACTGAAGCTTTCTTT. It yields the protein CASSRDRVWNTEAFF.